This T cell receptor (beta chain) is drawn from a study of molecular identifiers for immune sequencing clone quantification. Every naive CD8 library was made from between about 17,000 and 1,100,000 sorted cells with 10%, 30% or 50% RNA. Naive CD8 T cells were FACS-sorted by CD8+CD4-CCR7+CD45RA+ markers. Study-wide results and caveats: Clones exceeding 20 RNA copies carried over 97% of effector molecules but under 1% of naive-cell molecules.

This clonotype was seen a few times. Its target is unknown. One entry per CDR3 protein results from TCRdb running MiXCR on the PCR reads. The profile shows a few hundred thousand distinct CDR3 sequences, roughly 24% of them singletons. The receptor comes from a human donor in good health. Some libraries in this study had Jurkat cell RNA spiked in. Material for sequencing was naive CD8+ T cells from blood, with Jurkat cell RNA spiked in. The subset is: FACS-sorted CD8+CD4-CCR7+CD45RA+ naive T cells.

This CDR3 reads CASADTPSEELFF. The CDR3 DNA reads TGTGCCAGCGCGGACACACCTAGCGAGGAGCTGTTTTTT. This chain joins TRBV7-9 and TRBJ2-2; D is possibly TRBD2 (6 bases). Germline CDR1 SEHNR, CDR2 FQNEAQ (reference sequence). V was pared by 8 bases and J by 10 bases, with 17 bases between. CDR3 length: 13 amino acids.